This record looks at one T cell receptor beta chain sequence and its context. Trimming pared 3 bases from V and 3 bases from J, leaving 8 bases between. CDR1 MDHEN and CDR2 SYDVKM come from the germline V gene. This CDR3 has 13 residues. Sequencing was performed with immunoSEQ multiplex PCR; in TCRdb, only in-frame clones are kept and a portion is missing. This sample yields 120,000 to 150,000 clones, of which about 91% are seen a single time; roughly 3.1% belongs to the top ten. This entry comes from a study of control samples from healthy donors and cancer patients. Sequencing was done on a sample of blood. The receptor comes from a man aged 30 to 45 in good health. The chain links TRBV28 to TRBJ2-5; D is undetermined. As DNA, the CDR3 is TGTGCCAGCAGTTTTAACCTAGAAGAGACCCAGTACTTC. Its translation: CASSFNLEETQYF.